The T cell receptor beta chain under discussion was sequenced for a study of T-cell memory formation after mild COVID-19. Broader study findings: That cross-reactive memory joined was suggested by some responding clones appearing in pre-infection memory.

Germline CDR1 is SGHRS and CDR2 is YFSETQ. The CDR3 contains 13 residues. The V and J ends lost 6 bases and 1 base respectively, with 10 bases between them. Concerning this clonotype: Its antigen is unknown.

TCRdb independently ran MiXCR on the 5' RACE reads; one entry per CDR3 protein. The data show approximately 340,000 distinct CDR3 sequences, under 15% seen once. This clonotype was obtained from a young man who had mild COVID-19 (a few samples of this study predate the infection). Cell type and time point are not known. The chain carries TRBV5-1 and TRBJ1-1; D call uncertain. The sequencing sample was made of PBMCs or a T cell subset sorted from them (not recorded which). This CDR3 reads CASNKNGNTEAFF. CDR3 DNA sequence: TGCGCCAGCAACAAGAACGGGAACACTGAAGCTTTCTTT.